This passage covers 5 T cell receptor beta chains from one sample sequenced in a study of PD-L1 blockade in urothelial cancer. Described time point: peripheral blood 6 weeks after treatment start. Method: immunoSEQ multiplex PCR; TCRdb's copy keeps in-frame clones and lacks some. The data contain under 60,000 clones, around 88% of them singletons. Sample: PBMCs, taken around atezolizumab (anti-PD-L1) treatment. The receptor source for this set is a man aged 55-75 years with urothelial cancer.

The chain carries TRBV6-6 and TRBJ1-4, with no clear D. This CDR3 is 14 amino acids long. The ends were cut back, 0 bases at V and 7 bases at J, with 9 bases in the middle. The germline V gene has CDR1 MNHNY and CDR2 SVGAGI (reference sequence). The CDR3 loop is CASSYSRLGEKLFF. For the CDR3, the DNA is TGTGCCAGCAGTTACTCCAGACTAGGTGAAAAACTGTTTTTT.

J is TRBJ2-5 and V is TRBV14; D is unresolved. V was pared by 3 bases and J by 0 bases, with 8 bases between. Germline CDR1 and CDR2: SGHDN and FVKESK. The length of the CDR3 is 14 residues. CDR3 residues: CASSHHSYQETQYF. CDR3 DNA: TGTGCCAGCAGCCACCATAGTTACCAAGAGACCCAGTACTTC.

The chain's CDR3 is CASSGQIQETQYF. CDR3 in DNA: TGCGCCAGCAGTGGACAGATCCAAGAGACCCAGTACTTC. The chain couples TRBV4-1 to TRBJ2-5; perhaps TRBD1 as D (6 bases). Germline loops: CDR1 MGHRA, CDR2 YSYEKL. CDR3 size: 13 residues. With 6 bases removed from V and 1 base from J, the gap between germline ends came to 9 bases.

V usage is TRBV5-1 and J usage is TRBJ2-6, with D unclear. Trimming removed 0 bases from V and 0 bases from J, with 4 bases in between. Germline CDR1 reads SGHRS; CDR2 reads YFSETQ. The CDR3 runs 15 residues. The CDR3 nucleotides read TGCGCCAGCAGCTTGGTCCTCTCTGGGGCCAACGTCCTGACTTTC. Translation: CASSLVLSGANVLTF. The full variable domain, completed using reference TRBV5-1 and TRBJ2-6, is KAGVTQTPRYLIKTRGQQVTLSCSPISGHRSVSWYQQTPGQGLQFLFEYFSETQRNKGNFPGRFSGRQFSNSRSEMNVSTLELGDSALYLCASSLVLSGANVLTFGAGSRLTVL.

V gene TRBV6-1 combines with J gene TRBJ2-7; 10 positions match TRBD1. The CDR3 totals 14 residues. The germline V gene encodes CDR1 MNHNS and CDR2 SASEGT. Trimming cost V 2 bases and J 4 bases; bases outside gene matches: 2. As DNA, the CDR3 is TGTGCCAGCAGTGAAAGGACAGGGGGTTACGAGCAGTACTTC. It yields the protein CASSERTGGYEQYF.